The T cell receptor beta chain described here comes from a study of identical twins. MiXCR was run by TCRdb on the 5' RACE reads, yielding one entry per CDR3 protein. The sample records over 550,000 distinct CDR3 sequences, around 7.4% being singletons. Only healthy Caucasians were included as donors. Study observations and caveats: Excess twin sharing in beta out-of-frame sequences was weaker. An excess of low generation probability was shown by twin-shared out-of-frame alpha sequences.

About this clonotype itself: Its antigen remains unidentified.

The same data also contributed to another study, on yellow fever vaccine responses in identical twins. Per that study: Twins' vaccine T cell responses were reported to seem partly convergent and partly personalized.

This receptor was obtained from a woman younger than 35 in good health. The specimen sequenced was PBMCs.

CDR3: CSVGGLTDTQYF. The CDR3 coding sequence is TGCAGCGTTGGCGGACTCACAGATACGCAGTATTTT. The rearrangement joins TRBV29-1 to TRBJ2-3; possible D gene TRBD2, 5 bases. The CDR3 runs to 12 residues. CDR1 is SQVTM and CDR2 is ANQGSEA in the germline V gene. With 4 bases removed from V and 2 bases from J, the gap between germline ends came to 7 bases.